These T cell receptor beta chains were read from a single sample in a study of T cell responses to AZD1222 COVID-19 vaccine. Repertoires were generated with immunoSEQ multiplex PCR, while TCRdb's copy carries only in-frame clones and drops some. The table has thousands of clones, 89% seen once. Sample: peripheral blood, taken 28 days after the second AZD1222 dose. These receptors were collected from an adult who received the AZD1222 COVID-19 vaccine. Each CDR3 is given with its conserved first and last residue. D genes are given only for firm matches. The size of a clone is reported for some rows only, either as once, few or many, or as a class for expanded clones.

NA	TRBV30	TRBJ1-3	NA	CAWNRVGSGNTIYF	TGTGCCTGGAACAGGGTGGGCTCTGGAAACACCATATATTTT
NA	TRBV2	TRBJ1-2	NA	CASIVRGNYGYTF	TGTGCCAGCATAGTTAGGGGAAACTATGGCTACACCTTC
once	TRBV7-9	TRBJ2-3	TRBD1	CASRSGRDREADTQYF	TGTGCCAGCAGATCGGGCCGGGACAGGGAGGCGGATACGCAGTATTTT
NA	TRBV4-3	TRBJ1-5	TRBD1	CASSQTRTGLQPQHF	TGCGCCAGCAGCCAAACACGGACAGGGCTTCAGCCCCAGCATTTT
NA	TRBV3-1/TRBV3-2	TRBJ2-2	TRBD1	CASSQDKRPDRATGELFF	TGTGCCAGCAGCCAAGACAAACGACCCGACAGGGCCACCGGGGAGCTGTTTTTT
NA	TRBV4-3	TRBJ1-1	NA	CASSQDLASMDGEAFF	TGCGCCAGCAGCCAAGATTTGGCCTCCATGGACGGTGAAGCTTTCTTT
NA	TRBV7-9	TRBJ2-1	TRBD2	CASSLDRLAGAYNEQFF	TGTGCCAGCAGCTTAGACCGACTAGCGGGAGCCTACAATGAGCAGTTCTTC
few	TRBV2	TRBJ1-6	TRBD1	CASTRQGSRSPLHF	TGTGCCAGTACCCGACAGGGAAGCCGATCACCCCTCCACTTT
NA	TRBV6-2/TRBV6-3	TRBJ2-3	NA	CASSLIKRGLTDTQYF	TGTGCCAGCAGTCTCATAAAACGGGGGCTCACAGATACGCAGTATTTT
NA	TRBV7-2	TRBJ2-5	TRBD2	CASSWGGSQETQYF	TGTGCCAGCAGCTGGGGGGGATCCCAAGAGACCCAGTACTTC
NA	TRBV30	TRBJ2-3	NA	CAWTWGNSDTQYF	TGTGCCTGGACATGGGGAAACTCAGATACGCAGTATTTT
once	TRBV10-3	TRBJ1-4	NA	CAISEWGSTNEKLFF	TGTGCCATCAGTGAGTGGGGCTCAACTAATGAAAAACTGTTTTTT
NA	TRBV3-1/TRBV3-2	TRBJ1-2	NA	CASSPRLEGLGYGYTF	TGTGCCAGCAGCCCCCGCCTCGAGGGCCTGGGCTATGGCTACACCTTC
NA	TRBV7-3	TRBJ2-4	NA	CASSQQGGGGPKNIQYF	TGTGCCAGCAGCCAACAGGGAGGAGGGGGACCCAAAAACATTCAGTACTTC
NA	TRBV11-2	TRBJ2-2	NA	CASSLGTGELFF	TGTGCCAGCAGCTTGGGCACCGGGGAGCTGTTTTTT
NA	TRBV12-2	TRBJ1-2	NA	CASRLANCRDRGDYGYTF	TGTGCAAGTCGCTTAGCGAACTGTCGGGACAGGGGCGACTATGGCTACACCTTC
NA	TRBV6-5	TRBJ2-5	NA	CASSRLRGQETQYF	TGTGCCAGCAGCCGACTCAGGGGTCAAGAGACCCAGTACTTC
NA	TRBV13	TRBJ2-7	NA	CASSPPGLFYEQYF	TGTGCCAGCAGCCCACCCGGACTATTTTACGAGCAGTACTTC
NA	TRBV19	TRBJ1-1	TRBD1	CASTAGGASTEAFF	TGTGCCAGTACGGCAGGGGGCGCATCTACTGAAGCTTTCTTT
NA	TRBV6-1	TRBJ2-7	NA	CASSEAESSYEQYF	TGTGCCAGCAGTGAAGCGGAATCCTCCTACGAGCAGTACTTC
NA	TRBV10-2	TRBJ2-1	NA	CASAGQRYNEQFF	TGCGCCAGCGCCGGCCAGCGATACAATGAGCAGTTCTTC
NA	TRBV18	TRBJ1-1	NA	CASHGPGGTEAFF	TGTGCCAGCCACGGGCCCGGAGGAACTGAAGCTTTCTTT
NA	TRBV28	TRBJ2-4	NA	CASSPSHYKNIQYF	TGTGCCAGCAGTCCCAGCCACTACAAAAACATTCAGTACTTC
NA	TRBV10-3	TRBJ2-5	TRBD2	CAISDGGGQETQYF	TGTGCCATCAGTGACGGCGGGGGCCAAGAGACCCAGTACTTC
NA	TRBV5-1	TRBJ1-2	NA	CASSSGSTNYGYTF	TGCGCCAGCAGCTCTGGTAGTACTAACTATGGCTACACCTTC
NA	TRBV23-1	TRBJ1-5	NA	CASSQSWGQGQPQHF	TGCGCCAGCAGTCAATCTTGGGGGCAGGGTCAGCCCCAGCATTTT
NA	TRBV27	TRBJ2-2	NA	CASSPGTAANTGELFF	TGTGCCAGCAGTCCCGGGACTGCAGCGAACACCGGGGAGCTGTTTTTT
NA	TRBV3-1/TRBV3-2	TRBJ2-7	NA	CASSQETGYEQYF	TGTGCCAGCAGCCAAGAGACTGGCTACGAGCAGTACTTC
NA	TRBV7-2	TRBJ2-3	TRBD1	CASSFRQGGDTQYF	TGTGCCAGCAGCTTTAGACAGGGTGGTGATACGCAGTATTTT
NA	TRBV10-1	TRBJ2-7	NA	CASSESSRYEQYF	TGCGCCAGCAGTGAGTCGTCCAGATACGAGCAGTACTTC